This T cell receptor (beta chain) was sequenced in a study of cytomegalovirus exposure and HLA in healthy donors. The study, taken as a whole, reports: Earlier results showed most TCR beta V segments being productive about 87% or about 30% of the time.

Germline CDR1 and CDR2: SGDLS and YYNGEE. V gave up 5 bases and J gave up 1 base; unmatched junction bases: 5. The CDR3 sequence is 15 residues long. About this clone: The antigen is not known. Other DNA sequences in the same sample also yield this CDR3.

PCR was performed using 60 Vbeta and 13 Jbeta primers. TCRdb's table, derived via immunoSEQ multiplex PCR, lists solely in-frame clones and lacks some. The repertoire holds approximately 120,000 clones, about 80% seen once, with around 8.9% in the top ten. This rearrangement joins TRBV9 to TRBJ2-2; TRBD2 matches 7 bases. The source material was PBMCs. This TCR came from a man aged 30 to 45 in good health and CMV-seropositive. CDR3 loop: CASRAGVRNTGELFF. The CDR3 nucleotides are TGTGCCAGCAGGGCGGGGGTGCGGAACACCGGGGAGCTGTTTTTT.